The next 15 T cell receptor beta chains were all read from a single sample in a study of blood T cells in healthy people across ages. Next came a second PCR, run for roughly 7 to 12 cycles, which used a sample-barcoded 5' primer along with a J-beta primer mix. Each CDR3 protein is one row after TCRdb ran MiXCR on the 5' RACE reads. Of 780,000 or so distinct CDR3 sequences listed, 20% to 30% are singletons. This same sample was also taken into another study, of T cells of mothers and their children.

Material for sequencing was blood. Receptors originate from a boy aged 5-17 years in good health.

This clonotype was counted only a few times. The chain combines TRBV20-1 with TRBJ2-1; 15 bases are a match to TRBD2. Germline V gives CDR1 DFQATT, CDR2 SNEGSKA (reference sequence). V was pared by 6 bases and J by 4 bases, with 13 bases of the junction left unmatched. The CDR3 runs 18 residues. The CDR3 DNA reads TGCAGTGCCCAGGGACTAGCGGGGGGCTTCGGGGGGTACAATGAGCAGTTCTTC. This translates into CSAQGLAGGFGGYNEQFF.

This clonotype was observed a handful of times. The chain uses TRBV21-1 and TRBJ2-5; TRBD1, as called in the table, went unchecked against the DNA. TRBV21-1 constitutes a pseudogene. This CDR3 region has 16 residues. The CDR3 spells CASSNPQRGPEETQYF. Here the CDR3 DNA reads TGTGCCAGCAGCAATCCCCAGCGGGGGCCTGAAGAGACCCAGTACTTC.

V usage is TRBV6-5 and J usage is TRBJ2-3, with D hard to call. Trimming left V 0 bases short and J 8 bases short, with 9 bases between. Germline assignment: CDR1 MNHEY and CDR2 SVGAGI. This CDR3 has 13 amino acids. The CDR3 loop reads CASSYSMGATQYF. The DNA for the CDR3 is TGTGCCAGCAGTTACTCGATGGGCGCTACGCAGTATTTT.

With respect to this clonotype: An end of the junction differs from the germline gene, which may be a read error. This rearrangement joins TRBV29-1 to TRBJ2-1, with 13 bases lining up with TRBD2. This CDR3 region has 21 residues. The germline CDR1 and CDR2 sequences are SQVTM and ANQGSEA. DNA for the CDR3: TGCAGCGTAGAAGCATACCCCGGGACTAGCGGGAAGACAGGCTCCTACAATGAGCAGTTCTTC. Translation: CSVEAYPGTSGKTGSYNEQFF.

This clonotype was seen many times. This rearrangement joins TRBV7-2 to TRBJ1-4, with 9 bases fitting TRBD1. The CDR3 has 14 residues. The ends lost 4 bases at V and 6 bases at J; junction bases unmatched: 3. Per the germline V gene, CDR1 is SGHTA and CDR2 is FQGNSA. The CDR3 region is CASSSDRGDEKLFF. CDR3 coding DNA: TGTGCCAGCAGCTCGGACAGGGGAGATGAAAAACTGTTTTTT.

V and J are TRBV20-1 and TRBJ2-4; perhaps D is TRBD1 or TRBD2 (5 bases each). V lost 6 bases, J lost 6 bases, and 18 bases lay in between. This CDR3 has 14 amino acids. Germline CDR1 reads DFQATT; CDR2 reads SNEGSKA (reference sequence). The CDR3 reads CSAGPLRDVNIQYF. CDR3 nucleotide sequence: TGCAGTGCAGGTCCCCTCCGGGACGTAAACATTCAGTACTTC.

This chain links TRBV20-1 with TRBJ2-1; 13 positions match TRBD2. The CDR3 sequence is 17 residues long. Germline V gene lookup returns CDR1 DFQATT and CDR2 SNEGSKA (reference sequence). After removal of 6 bases from V and 2 bases from J, the junction contained 10 bases not matched to a gene. CDR3 sequence reads: CSAEGLAGSNTYNEQFF. The DNA of the CDR3 is TGCAGTGCCGAGGGACTAGCGGGGAGTAATACCTACAATGAGCAGTTCTTC.

This clonotype was picked up many times. V gene TRBV4-3 combines with J gene TRBJ2-5; the D is unclear. CDR3 size: 15 residues. V lost 3 bases and J 1 base, leaving 12 bases between the germline ends. Germline lookup yields CDR1 LGHNA and CDR2 YSLEER. The chain's CDR3 is CASSQTGRAQETQYF. For the CDR3, the DNA is TGCGCCAGCAGCCAGACTGGACGGGCCCAAGAGACCCAGTACTTC.

This clonotype was counted a few times. J is TRBJ1-1 and V is TRBV7-9, with TRBD1 matching 7 bases. V trimming: 5 bases; J trimming: 6 bases; junction bases outside the gene matches: 6. The CDR3 runs to 13 residues. Germline CDR1 is SEHNR and CDR2 is FQNEAQ (reference sequence). The CDR3 bases are TGTGCCAGCAGCCGACAGGGAGACCCTGAAGCTTTCTTT. It translates to CASSRQGDPEAFF.

V usage is TRBV10-3 and J usage is TRBJ1-6; perhaps TRBD1 as D (5 bases). The CDR3 is 13 amino acids. Germline CDR1 is ENHRY and CDR2 is SYGVKD. Trimming left V 9 bases short and J 8 bases short, with 14 bases between. The CDR3: CAISGTDDSPLHF. The CDR3 nucleotides are TGTGCCATTTCCGGGACGGATGATTCACCCCTCCACTTT.

This sequence joins TRBV27 and TRBJ1-1; TRBD1 aligns across 10 bases. Germline V gene data show CDR1 as MNHEY and CDR2 as SMNVEV (reference sequence). V trimming: 6 bases; J trimming: 6 bases; junction bases outside the gene matches: 16. This CDR3 comprises 17 residues. CDR3 nucleotides: TGTGCCAGCAGCGAACACGGGACAGGGGTTGTGATCTCTGAAGCTTTCTTT. Its protein product is CASSEHGTGVVISEAFF.

In this sample, this clonotype turned up a few times. The chain joins TRBV3-1 to TRBJ2-1, with TRBD1 identical over 7 bases. The CDR3 is made up of 13 amino acids. The germline CDR1 and CDR2 sequences are LGHDT and YNNKEL (reference sequence). V lost 4 bases and J lost 8; bases outside the gene matches: 5. In nucleotides, the CDR3 is TGTGCCAGCAGCCCCTACACAGGGGATGAGCAGTTCTTC. This encodes CASSPYTGDEQFF.

The chain joins TRBV5-1 to TRBJ2-5, with D possibly matching TRBD2 (5 bases). The CDR3 is made up of 14 amino acids. Germline V CDR1 and CDR2: SGHRS, YFSETQ. V was cut by 0 bases and J by 3 bases, with 9 bases left in between. CDR3 in amino acids: CASSLVALEETQYF. The CDR3 DNA is TGCGCCAGCAGCTTGGTAGCGCTGGAAGAGACCCAGTACTTC.

This clonotype has only a few counts. This chain links TRBV6-6 with TRBJ1-2, with 9 bases that match TRBD1. CDR3 length equals 15 residues. Trimming cost V 7 bases and J 0 bases; bases outside gene matches: 6. From germline, CDR1 is MNHNY and CDR2 SVGAGI (reference sequence). The CDR3 region is CASNKQGATNYGYTF. The CDR3 coding sequence is TGTGCCAGCAATAAACAGGGGGCAACTAACTATGGCTACACCTTC.

This clonotype was counted a few times. The chain combines TRBV19 with TRBJ2-1; no firm D call. The CDR3 sequence is 17 residues long. Germline V gene sequence: CDR1 LNHDA, CDR2 SQIVND (reference sequence). V was pared by 1 base and J by 0 bases, with 13 bases between. For the CDR3, the DNA is TGTGCCAGTAGTATAGGCGGAGCATCGAGCTCCTACAATGAGCAGTTCTTC. It yields the protein CASSIGGASSSYNEQFF.